This T cell receptor beta chain was recovered during a study of OX40 agonist ivuxolimab in advanced cancers. Overall study: Subjects had a mean age of about 57 years, with a range of 23 to 79; less than 90% were male.

Generated by immunoSEQ multiplex PCR, the TCRdb table keeps only in-frame clones and is missing some. The repertoire includes some 24,000 clones, 78% of them detected once, and around 1.4% sits in the top ten. Germline V gives CDR1 SGHVS, CDR2 FQNEAQ. There are 13 residues in the CDR3. V lost 5 bases to trimming and J lost 4 bases, with 11 bases between them. Study-level results: Mean expanded clone counts were higher in CD8+ than CD4+ T cells.

People who had autoimmune disease history or systemic immunosuppression were excluded. Sampled blood was obtained at baseline, cycle 4 day 1, and cycle 7 day 1. This clone was seen a handful of times. Its target is unknown. The sample here was CD4+ or CD8+ T cells sorted from blood, taken in a trial of the OX40 agonist ivuxolimab. The TCR sequence derives from an adult with an advanced solid tumor such as melanoma, head and neck, liver or kidney cancer. This chain joins TRBV7-8 and TRBJ1-1; tentatively, D is TRBD1 (6 bases). CDR3 sequence: CASSAGQITEAFF. As DNA, the CDR3 is TGTGCCAGCAGCGCCGGACAGATCACTGAAGCTTTCTTT.